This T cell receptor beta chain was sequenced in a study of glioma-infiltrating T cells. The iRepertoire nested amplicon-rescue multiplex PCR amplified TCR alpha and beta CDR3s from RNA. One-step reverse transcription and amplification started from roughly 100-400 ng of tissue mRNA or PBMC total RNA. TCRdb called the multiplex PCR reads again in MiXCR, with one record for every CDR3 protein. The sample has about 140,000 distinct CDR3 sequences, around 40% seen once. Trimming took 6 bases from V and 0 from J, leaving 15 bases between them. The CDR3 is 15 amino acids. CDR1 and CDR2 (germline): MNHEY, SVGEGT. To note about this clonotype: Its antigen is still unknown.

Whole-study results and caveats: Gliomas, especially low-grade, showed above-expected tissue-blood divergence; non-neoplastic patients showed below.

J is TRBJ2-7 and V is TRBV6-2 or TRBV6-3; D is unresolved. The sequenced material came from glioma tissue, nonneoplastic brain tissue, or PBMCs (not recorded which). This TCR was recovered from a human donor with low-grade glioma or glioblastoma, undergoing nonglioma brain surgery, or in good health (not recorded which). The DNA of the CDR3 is TGTGCCAGCAGATCGACACGTTTGTCCTCCTACGAGCAGTACTTC. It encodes CASRSTRLSSYEQYF.